This TCR beta chain was recorded in a study of neurological immune-mediated disorders. Ten or more counts support this clonotype. Its antigen is undetermined. The germline gives CDR1 KGHSH, CDR2 LQKENI. This CDR3 contains 16 residues. Trimming cost V 2 bases and J 4 bases, with 18 bases left between them. Study findings and constraints: No CDR3 amino acid sequences recurred among expanded clones across subjects, suggesting private repertoires in all groups.

The sample's time point: longitudinal time-point 1 (baseline). 5'RACE with 10-nucleotide random UMIs generated the cDNA. Every sequencing run drew on 15-18 subjects and yielded over 170 million TCR-beta sequences. TCRdb called the 5' RACE reads again in MiXCR, with one record for every CDR3 protein. The top ten hold 9.5% to 10% of the sample, which has around 69,000 distinct CDR3 sequences, 10% to 13% seen once. The sequence derives from a man aged 25 to 45 in good health. Input material: PBMCs. This rearrangement joins TRBV18 to TRBJ2-7; no clear D gene. The CDR3 DNA sequence: TGTGCCAGCTCACCAATCCTTGGCCGGGTAGGGTACGAGCAGTACTTC. Protein: CASSPILGRVGYEQYF.